Here is one T cell receptor (beta chain) with its context. What it binds is not known. This specimen comes from a study of cytomegalovirus exposure and HLA in healthy donors. This CDR3 is 17 amino acids long. Germline CDR1 SEHNR, CDR2 FQNEAQ (reference sequence). V was trimmed by 3 bases and J by 7 bases, leaving 22 bases between them. Use of 60 Vbeta and 13 Jbeta primers characterized the PCR. Only in-frame clones appear in the TCRdb table, and some are missing; sequencing was by immunoSEQ multiplex PCR. The sample contains around 65,000 clones, about 80% of which appear only once. Study-wide findings and caveats: Associated with cytomegalovirus, according to the listing, were 150 to 200 TCR beta chains. Earlier analysis found most TCR beta V segments productive about 90% or about 30% of the time.

The TCR sequence derives from a woman under 40 in good health and CMV-seronegative. J is TRBJ2-1 and V is TRBV7-9, with D maybe TRBD2 (5 bases). Sequencing used PBMCs. The CDR3, as DNA: TGTGCCAGCAGCTTGTTGTTTGCGGCTAGCCGCTTTAATGAGCAGTTCTTC. It is translated as CASSLLFAASRFNEQFF.